Below are 24 T cell receptor beta chains sequenced from a single sample in a study of T cell repertoires in cytomegalovirus infection. What these receptors recognize is not known. TCRdb called the reads again in MiXCR, with one record for every CDR3 protein. The profile covers roughly 340,000 distinct CDR3 sequences, with just under 30% appearing a single time and 20% taken by the ten largest. Sequences were derived from cultured PBMCs, sampled from culture after CMV antigen stimulation. The receptors come from a human donor in good health (CMV status not recorded). Some clones in this sample may be carry-over from other donors' samples.

The chain has TRBV10-3 and TRBJ1-2, with 9 bases fitting TRBD1. CDR1 and CDR2 from the germline V gene are ENHRY and SYGVKD. Losses at the gene ends were 1 base for V and 4 bases for J; bases not matched to a gene: 10. This CDR3 is 17 amino acids long. CDR3 amino acids: CAISEFIPGQGSYGYTF. The CDR3 DNA follows: TGTGCCATCAGTGAGTTCATACCGGGACAGGGCTCCTATGGCTACACCTTC.

This clonotype was counted between two and nine times. The genes are TRBV7-6 and TRBJ1-6; maybe TRBD1 (6 bases). Germline V gene lookup returns CDR1 SGHVS and CDR2 FNYEAQ. This CDR3 has 16 amino acids. Trimming stripped 2 bases from V and 8 bases from J, with 16 bases between. The CDR3 protein is CASSLTAGARDSPLHF. The CDR3 nucleotides are TGTGCCAGCAGCTTAACGGCAGGGGCGCGGGATTCACCCCTCCACTTT. The whole variable domain, filled in from reference TRBV7-6 and TRBJ1-6, reads GAGVSQSPRYKVTKRGQDVALRCDPISGHVSLYWYRQALGQGPEFLTYFNYEAQQDKSGLPNDRFSAERPEGSISTLTIQRTEQRDSAMYRCASSLTAGARDSPLHFGNGTRLTVT.

V usage is TRBV7-6 and J usage is TRBJ2-1; 7 bases agree with TRBD1. CDR1 SGHVS and CDR2 FNYEAQ come from the germline V gene. CDR3 length equals 15 residues. With V trimmed by 4 bases and J by 2 bases, 5 bases remained unmatched. The CDR3 DNA reads as TGTGCCAGCAGCTCCAGACAGGGAACCTACAATGAGCAGTTCTTC. As protein: CASSSRQGTYNEQFF.

V gene TRBV24-1 combines with J gene TRBJ2-3; TRBD1 agrees at 8 bases. The CDR3 is 16 residues long. V lost 2 bases, J lost 3 bases, and 6 bases stayed unmatched. The germline CDR1 and CDR2 sequences are KGHDR and SFDVKD. DNA of the CDR3: TGTGCCACCAGTGATTCCTCAGGGGGCTTAACAGATACGCAGTATTTT. It is translated as CATSDSSGGLTDTQYF.

At least ten counts were recorded for this clonotype. The chain combines TRBV27 with TRBJ2-1, with 7 positions matching TRBD1. Looked up from germline, CDR1 is MNHEY and CDR2 is SMNVEV (reference sequence). This CDR3 region has 18 residues. Trimming took 0 bases from V and 0 from J; bases not matched to a gene: 8. The CDR3 sequence: CASSLSDGWDSSYNEQFF. CDR3 bases: TGTGCCAGCAGTTTATCGGACGGATGGGACAGCTCCTACAATGAGCAGTTCTTC.

The V gene is TRBV15, the J gene TRBJ1-4; D gene uncertain. Trimming took off 1 base at V and 7 bases at J, with 19 bases between the two ends. The germline V gene encodes CDR1 LNHNV and CDR2 YYDKDF (reference sequence). The CDR3 runs 17 residues. CDR3 in amino acids: CATSRGMAVSKGEKLFF. Written as DNA, the CDR3 is TGTGCCACCAGCAGAGGCATGGCAGTATCAAAGGGTGAAAAACTGTTTTTT.

This clonotype has just a few counts. The chain has TRBV6-5 and TRBJ2-7, with TRBD1 as a possible D gene (6 bases). In germline, CDR1 is MNHEY, CDR2 SVGAGI. The ends were cut back, 7 bases at V and 5 bases at J, with 15 bases in the middle. The CDR3 runs 13 residues. The CDR3 DNA is TGTGCCAGCATTCCACAGGGAAGGGACGAGCAGTACTTC. Translated, it gives CASIPQGRDEQYF.

In nucleotides, the CDR3 is TGTGCCAGCAGTGAAGCCTCCGGGACAGGATTCACCGGGGAGCTGTTTTTT. Its translation: CASSEASGTGFTGELFF. This chain joins TRBV2 and TRBJ2-2; the match to TRBD1 covers 8 bases. V trimming: 0 bases; J trimming: 4 bases; junction bases outside the gene matches: 7. CDR1 SNHLY and CDR2 FYNNEI come from the germline V gene. There are 17 residues in the CDR3.

The chain is built from TRBV27 and TRBJ2-5; weak D call: TRBD1 (6 bases). V was cut by 4 bases and J by 4 bases, with 16 bases left in between. Germline lookup yields CDR1 MNHEY and CDR2 SMNVEV (reference sequence). This CDR3 has 15 residues. The CDR3 loop reads CASSSISRDTETQYF. The CDR3 DNA is TGTGCCAGCAGTTCGATATCCCGGGACACAGAGACCCAGTACTTC.

The table lists this clonotype with a few counts. V and J are TRBV7-4 and TRBJ1-5; TRBD1 might be the D (6 bases). The V gene lost 4 bases and the J gene lost 0 bases, with 19 bases spanning the gap. CDR1 and CDR2 (germline): SGHVT, SQSDAQ. The CDR3 spans 18 residues. CDR3 bases: TGTGCCAGCAGCTACCCTGACAGGAGGGGCATTAGCAATCAGCCCCAGCATTTT. Translated: CASSYPDRRGISNQPQHF.

The genes are TRBV20-1 and TRBJ2-1; D may be TRBD1 (6 bases). The CDR3 sequence is 15 residues long. Trimming pared 3 bases from V and 0 bases from J, leaving 12 bases between. Germline values: CDR1 DFQATT, CDR2 SNEGSKA (reference sequence). Here the CDR3 DNA reads TGCAGTGCTAGTGAAGACAGGCTCTCCTACAATGAGCAGTTCTTC. Its protein is CSASEDRLSYNEQFF.

In DNA form, the CDR3 reads TGTGCCAGCAGCGGGACAGCATACAATGAGCAGTTCTTC. Amino acid sequence: CASSGTAYNEQFF. The chain carries TRBV7-6 and TRBJ2-1; 7 nucleotides line up with TRBD1. The germline V gene encodes CDR1 SGHVS and CDR2 FNYEAQ. CDR3 length: 13 residues. V lost 5 bases, J lost 4 bases, and 2 bases stayed unmatched.

There are a few counts of this clonotype. This chain joins TRBV4-1 and TRBJ1-6; 7 positions match TRBD1. CDR3 length: 15 residues. J gave up 7 bases and V 0 bases, and 3 bases lay outside the gene matches. Germline loops: CDR1 MGHRA, CDR2 YSYEKL. The DNA for the CDR3 is TGCGCCAGCAGCCAAGAAAGGGACAGAAATTCACCCCTCCACTTT. It is translated as CASSQERDRNSPLHF.

This chain connects TRBV24-1 to TRBJ2-3, with 13 bases identical to TRBD2. The CDR3 loop spans 17 amino acids. Germline V lookup: CDR1 KGHDR, CDR2 SFDVKD. Trimming took 2 bases from V and 3 from J; bases not matched to a gene: 4. DNA of the CDR3: TGTGCCACCAGTGATTCGGGACTAGCGGGAATAACAGATACGCAGTATTTT. This codes for CATSDSGLAGITDTQYF.

The chain links TRBV29-1 to TRBJ1-2, with 9 bases fitting TRBD1. Germline-derived CDR1 and CDR2 are SQVTM and ANQGSEA. The CDR3 sequence is 13 residues long. J gave up 3 bases and V 6 bases, and 5 bases lay outside the gene matches. CDR3 residues: CSVGTGRHYGYTF. The CDR3 bases are TGCAGCGTGGGGACAGGGCGCCACTATGGCTACACCTTC.

This clonotype showed up just a few times. The chain links TRBV2 to TRBJ1-6; D not resolved. This CDR3 spans 11 amino acids. V gave up 4 bases and J gave up 14 bases, with 9 bases separating them. Germline lookup yields CDR1 SNHLY and CDR2 FYNNEI. CDR3 residues: CASSASRTLHF. CDR3 coding DNA: TGTGCCAGCAGTGCATCGAGGACCCTCCACTTT.

The chain links TRBV5-5 to TRBJ1-6, with D uncertain. Trimming cost V 2 bases and J 0 bases, with 9 bases left between them. The length of the CDR3 is 16 residues. Germline V lookup: CDR1 SGHKS, CDR2 YYEKEE (reference sequence). For the CDR3, the DNA is TGTGCCAGCAGCTTACAACGGAGCTCCTATAATTCACCCCTCCACTTT. Amino acid sequence: CASSLQRSSYNSPLHF.

This clonotype has a handful of counts. The chain links TRBV4-2 to TRBJ1-1; TRBD1 might be the D (5 bases). Germline CDR1 reads LGHNA; CDR2 reads YNFKEQ. The CDR3 is 16 amino acids. Trimming removed 1 base at V and 3 bases at J, with 15 bases between. The CDR3 DNA reads as TGTGCCAGCAGCCAAGGGTTAGGGGCGGAAGACACTGAAGCTTTCTTT. Its translation is CASSQGLGAEDTEAFF.

J is TRBJ1-5 and V is TRBV27; a weak D match, TRBD1 (5 bases). CDR3 size: 14 residues. The V gene lost 4 bases and the J gene lost 3 bases, with 10 bases spanning the gap. CDR1 and CDR2 from the germline V gene are MNHEY and SMNVEV (reference sequence). The CDR3 loop is CASSWSGTNQPQHF. In nucleotides, the CDR3 is TGTGCCAGCAGTTGGTCAGGGACCAATCAGCCCCAGCATTTT.

The chain employs TRBV7-6 and TRBJ2-1; 10 bases match TRBD2. The CDR3 has 14 amino acids. Trimming at V came to 2 bases and at J to 6 bases, leaving 1 base not matched to a gene. CDR1 and CDR2 (germline): SGHVS, FNYEAQ. The CDR3 DNA reads TGTGCCAGCAGCTTATCTAGCGGGAGCAATGAGCAGTTCTTC. Translating gives CASSLSSGSNEQFF.

This clonotype has more than one count but fewer than ten. CDR3 region: CSVGQIHQETQYF. CDR3 DNA sequence: TGCAGCGTCGGACAGATTCACCAAGAGACCCAGTACTTC. The chain combines TRBV29-1 with TRBJ2-5, with a possible D match to TRBD1 (6 bases). This CDR3 region has 13 residues. CDR1 SQVTM and CDR2 ANQGSEA come from the germline V gene. V shed 6 bases and J shed 0 bases, with 11 bases lying between them.

This clonotype was seen a handful of times. This sequence joins TRBV25-1 and TRBJ1-2, with D perhaps TRBD1 (5 bases). V lost 3 bases, J lost 3 bases, and 17 bases lay in between. The CDR3 is 16 residues long. Per germline, CDR1 MGHDK and CDR2 SYGVNS. This CDR3 reads CASSEPGLREDYGYTF. CDR3 coding DNA: TGTGCCAGCAGTGAGCCGGGACTTCGGGAGGACTATGGCTACACCTTC.

The chain is built from TRBV7-2 and TRBJ1-2; 9 nucleotides align to TRBD1. The CDR3 consists of 16 residues. Looked up from germline, CDR1 is SGHTA and CDR2 is FQGNSA. J gave up 2 bases and V 6 bases, and 10 bases lay outside the gene matches. The CDR3 DNA follows: TGTGCCAGCAGTCCGGGACAGGGTGGGTTCAACTATGGCTACACCTTC. Amino acids: CASSPGQGGFNYGYTF.

This clonotype was found a few times. The chain carries TRBV19 and TRBJ1-5; D is possibly TRBD1 (6 bases). Germline V gene sequence: CDR1 LNHDA, CDR2 SQIVND (reference sequence). V dropped 6 bases and J dropped 0 bases, with 15 bases sitting between them. The CDR3 has 16 amino acids. CDR3 sequence reads: CASRRKGGDSNQPQHF. The DNA of the CDR3 is TGTGCCAGTAGGAGGAAAGGGGGGGATAGCAATCAGCCCCAGCATTTT. The complete variable domain, with remaining parts taken from reference TRBV19 and TRBJ1-5, reads DGGITQSPKYLFRKEGQNVTLSCEQNLNHDAMYWYRQDPGQGLRLIYYSQIVNDFQKGDIAEGYSVSREKKESFPLTVTSAQKNPTAFYLCASRRKGGDSNQPQHFGDGTRLSIL.